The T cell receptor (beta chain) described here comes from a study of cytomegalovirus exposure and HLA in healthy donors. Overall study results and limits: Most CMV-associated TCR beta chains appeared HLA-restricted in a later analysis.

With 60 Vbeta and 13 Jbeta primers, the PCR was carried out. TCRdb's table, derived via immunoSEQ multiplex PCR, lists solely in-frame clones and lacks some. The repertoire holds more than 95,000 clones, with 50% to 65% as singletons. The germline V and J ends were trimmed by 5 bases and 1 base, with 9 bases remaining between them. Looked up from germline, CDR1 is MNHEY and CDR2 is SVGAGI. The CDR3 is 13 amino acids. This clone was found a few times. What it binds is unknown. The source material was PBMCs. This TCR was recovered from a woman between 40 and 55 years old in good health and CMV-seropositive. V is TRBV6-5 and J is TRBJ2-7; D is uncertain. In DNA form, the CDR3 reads TGTGCCAGCAGTCCCCTAGATTCCTACGAGCAGTACTTC. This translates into CASSPLDSYEQYF.